The entry below gives a single T cell receptor (beta chain) sequence along with its context. Its antigen is still unknown. The data are from a study of cytomegalovirus exposure and HLA in healthy donors. PCR amplification relied on 60 Vbeta primers (plus 13 Jbeta primers). Original data processing: There were about 88 million unique TCR beta chains by a later count, and some 11 million of them were shared. Method: immunoSEQ multiplex PCR; TCRdb's copy keeps in-frame clones and lacks some. The V and J calls and clone size come from that table; D and trimming were worked out from the DNA. Its listing shows about 43,000 clones. Study results and caveats: At a 0.05 false discovery rate, a later analysis found 18,000 or so TCR beta sequences to be associated with HLA alleles. On later analysis, the bulk of CMV-associated TCR beta chains appeared to be HLA-restricted.

The CDR3 length is 15 residues. V was pared by 5 bases and J by 6 bases, with 7 bases of the junction left unmatched. The germline V gene encodes CDR1 SEHNR and CDR2 FQNEAQ (reference sequence). The clonotype was recovered from a woman aged 25 to 45 in good health and CMV-seronegative. The chain joins TRBV7-9 to TRBJ1-2; TRBD1 agrees at 12 bases. The source material was PBMCs. The CDR3 reads CASSPTGTGGHGYTF. The CDR3 DNA reads as TGTGCCAGCAGCCCTACCGGGACAGGGGGCCATGGCTACACCTTC.